This TCR beta chain was captured in a study of long-term antiretroviral therapy in people with HIV. Study information: It was about a decade before the 2015 immediate-ART recommendation that the earliest samples were taken.

Study conclusions and caveats: It was observed that HIV repertoires exhibited narrower CDR3 length ranges than controls. No data were available on ART adherence, viral resistance or therapy changes. Clones showing expansion before ART dominated the repertoire at all time points.

Of note for this clone: The antigen is not known.

It was version v3.0 of the immunoSEQ assay that was run at survey level. The protocol was immunoSEQ multiplex PCR, while the TCRdb copy is restricted to in-frame clones and leaves out a portion. The data contain 16,000 or so clones, 80% to 90% of them singletons. V lost 7 bases and J 0 bases, leaving 16 bases between the germline ends. Germline values: CDR1 MDHEN, CDR2 SYDVKM. The CDR3 runs 16 residues. This chain joins TRBV28 and TRBJ2-1; D unresolved. The clonotype originates from a woman between 35 and 50 years old with HIV. The sequences come from unsorted PBMCs, collected 0.5 years after starting antiretroviral therapy. CDR3 sequence (DNA): TGTGCCAGCAACATCCCGCTTAATTCCTCCTACAATGAGCAGTTCTTC. This sequence encodes CASNIPLNSSYNEQFF.